This T cell receptor (beta chain) was retrieved from a study of Graves' ophthalmopathy and Graves' hyperthyroidism. Notes on the study in general: Sensitivity of around 85% and specificity of 65% to 83% were achieved when a 13-signature model separated ophthalmopathy from stable hyperthyroidism.

Amplified material comprised TCR beta CDR3 regions derived from RNA transcripts. Amplification began with first-round RT-PCR using HTBI primers, then second-round multiplex PCR was performed. TCRdb ran MiXCR on the multiplex PCR reads and lists one entry per CDR3 protein. The table includes more than 550,000 distinct CDR3 sequences, under 50% detected once. The CDR3 consists of 16 residues. Germline CDR1 is PRHDT and CDR2 is FYEKMQ (reference sequence). This clonotype was detected only once. As yet, its antigen is unknown. A read error may produce the germline difference seen at one junction end. Sequences were obtained from peripheral blood. The receptor comes from an adult man with Graves' ophthalmopathy. The V and J genes are TRBV13 and TRBJ1-6, with TRBD1 matching over 9 bases. The CDR3: CASSQDRGSYNSPLHF. The DNA of the CDR3 is TGCGCCAGCAGCCAAGACAGGGGGTCCTATAATTCACCCCTCCACTTT.